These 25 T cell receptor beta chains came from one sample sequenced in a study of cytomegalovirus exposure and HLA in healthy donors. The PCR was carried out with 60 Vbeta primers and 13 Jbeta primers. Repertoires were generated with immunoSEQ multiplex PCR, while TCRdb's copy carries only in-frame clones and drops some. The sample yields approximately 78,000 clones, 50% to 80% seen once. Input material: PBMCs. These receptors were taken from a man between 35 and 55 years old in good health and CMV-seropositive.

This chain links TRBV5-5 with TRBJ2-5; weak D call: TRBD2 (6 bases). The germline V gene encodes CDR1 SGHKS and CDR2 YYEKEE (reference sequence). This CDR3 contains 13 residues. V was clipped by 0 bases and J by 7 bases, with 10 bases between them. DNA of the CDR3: TGTGCCAGCAGCTTGGAATGGGGAGGGACCCAGTACTTC. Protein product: CASSLEWGGTQYF.

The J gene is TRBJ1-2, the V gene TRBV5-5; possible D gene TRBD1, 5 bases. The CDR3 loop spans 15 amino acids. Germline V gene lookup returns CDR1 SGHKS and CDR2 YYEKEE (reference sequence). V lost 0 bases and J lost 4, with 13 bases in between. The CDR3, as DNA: TGTGCCAGCAGCTTGGGGACAAAGAACCTCTATGGCTACACCTTC. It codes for CASSLGTKNLYGYTF.

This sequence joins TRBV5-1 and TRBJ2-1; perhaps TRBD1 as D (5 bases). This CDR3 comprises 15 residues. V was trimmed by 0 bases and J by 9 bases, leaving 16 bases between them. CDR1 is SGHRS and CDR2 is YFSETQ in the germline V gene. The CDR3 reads CASSLVGEGASEQFF. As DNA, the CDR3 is TGCGCCAGCAGCTTGGTTGGGGAAGGGGCCAGTGAGCAGTTCTTC.

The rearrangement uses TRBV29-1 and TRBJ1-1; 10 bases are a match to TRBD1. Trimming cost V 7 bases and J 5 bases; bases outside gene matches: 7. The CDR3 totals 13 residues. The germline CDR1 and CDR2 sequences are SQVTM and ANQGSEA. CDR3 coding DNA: TGCAGCGGGGGACAGGGGATGACGACTGAAGCTTTCTTT. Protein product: CSGGQGMTTEAFF.

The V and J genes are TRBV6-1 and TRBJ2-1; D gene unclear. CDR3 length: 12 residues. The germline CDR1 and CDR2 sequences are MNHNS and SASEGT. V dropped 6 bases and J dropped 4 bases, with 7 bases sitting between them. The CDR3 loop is CASRPTYNEQFF. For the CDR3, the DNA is TGTGCCAGCAGACCAACATACAATGAGCAGTTCTTC.

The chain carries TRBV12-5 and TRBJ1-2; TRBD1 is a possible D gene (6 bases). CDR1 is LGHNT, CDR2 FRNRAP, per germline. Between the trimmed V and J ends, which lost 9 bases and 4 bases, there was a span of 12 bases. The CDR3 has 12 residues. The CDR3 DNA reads TGTGCTAGCCAGGGGTCTGGCTATGGCTACACCTTC. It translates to CASQGSGYGYTF.

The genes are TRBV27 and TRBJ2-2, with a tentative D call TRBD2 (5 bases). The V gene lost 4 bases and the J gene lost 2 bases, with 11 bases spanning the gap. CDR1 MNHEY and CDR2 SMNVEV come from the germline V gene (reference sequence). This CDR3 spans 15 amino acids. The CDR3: CASSYSGGNTGELFF. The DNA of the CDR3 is TGTGCCAGCAGTTACAGCGGCGGTAACACCGGGGAGCTGTTTTTT.

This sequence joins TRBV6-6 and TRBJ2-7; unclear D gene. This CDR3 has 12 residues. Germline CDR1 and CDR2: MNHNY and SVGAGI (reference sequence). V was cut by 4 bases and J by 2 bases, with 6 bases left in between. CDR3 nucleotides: TGTGCCAGCAGTTCCGTCCCCTACGAGCAGTACTTC. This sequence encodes CASSSVPYEQYF.

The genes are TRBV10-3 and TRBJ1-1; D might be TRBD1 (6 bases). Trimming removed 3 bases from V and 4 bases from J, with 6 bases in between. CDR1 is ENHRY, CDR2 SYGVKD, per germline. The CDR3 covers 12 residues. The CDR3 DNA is TGTGCCATCAGTGACAGGGGCACTGAAGCTTTCTTT. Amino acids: CAISDRGTEAFF.

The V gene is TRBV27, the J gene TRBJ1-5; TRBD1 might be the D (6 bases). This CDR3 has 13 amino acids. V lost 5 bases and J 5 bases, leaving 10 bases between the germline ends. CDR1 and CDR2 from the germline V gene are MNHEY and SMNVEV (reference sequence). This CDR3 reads CASSPTGYQPQHF. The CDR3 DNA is TGTGCCAGCAGTCCCACAGGGTATCAGCCCCAGCATTTT.

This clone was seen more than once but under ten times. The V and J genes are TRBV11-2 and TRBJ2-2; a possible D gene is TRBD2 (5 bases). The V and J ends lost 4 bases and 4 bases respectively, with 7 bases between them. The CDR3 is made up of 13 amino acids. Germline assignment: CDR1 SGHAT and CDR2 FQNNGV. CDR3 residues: CASSSRGTGELFF. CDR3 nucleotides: TGTGCCAGCAGCTCACGGGGCACCGGGGAGCTGTTTTTT.

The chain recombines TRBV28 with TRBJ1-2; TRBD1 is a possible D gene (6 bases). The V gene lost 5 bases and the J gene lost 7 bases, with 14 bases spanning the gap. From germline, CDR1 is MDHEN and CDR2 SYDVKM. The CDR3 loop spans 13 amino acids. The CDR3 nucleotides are TGTGCCAGCAGTGCCCCAGGGGACCTTGGCTACACCTTC. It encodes CASSAPGDLGYTF.

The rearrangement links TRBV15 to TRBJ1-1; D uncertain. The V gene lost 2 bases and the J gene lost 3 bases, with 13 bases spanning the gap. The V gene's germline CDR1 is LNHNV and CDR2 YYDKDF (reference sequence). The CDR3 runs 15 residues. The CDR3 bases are TGTGCCACCAGCAGATCTCAGCTGAGGGACACTGAAGCTTTCTTT. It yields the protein CATSRSQLRDTEAFF.

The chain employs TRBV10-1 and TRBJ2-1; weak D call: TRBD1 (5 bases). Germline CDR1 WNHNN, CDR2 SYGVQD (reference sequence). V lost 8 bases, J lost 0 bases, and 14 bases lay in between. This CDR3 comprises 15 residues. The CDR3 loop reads CASPPRVPSYNEQFF. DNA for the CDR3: TGCGCCAGCCCTCCCAGGGTGCCCTCCTACAATGAGCAGTTCTTC.

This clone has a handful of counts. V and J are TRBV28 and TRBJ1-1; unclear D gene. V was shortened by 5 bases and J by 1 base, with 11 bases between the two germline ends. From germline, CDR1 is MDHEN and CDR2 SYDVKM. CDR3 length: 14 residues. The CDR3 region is CASSLYQANTEAFF. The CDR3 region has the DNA TGTGCCAGCAGTCTCTATCAAGCGAACACTGAAGCTTTCTTT.

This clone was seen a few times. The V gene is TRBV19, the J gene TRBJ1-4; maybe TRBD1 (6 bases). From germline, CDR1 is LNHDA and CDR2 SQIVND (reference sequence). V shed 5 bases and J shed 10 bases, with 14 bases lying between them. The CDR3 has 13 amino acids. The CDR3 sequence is CASSSDLQGKLFF. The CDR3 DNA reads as TGTGCCAGTAGTTCAGACCTACAGGGAAAACTGTTTTTT. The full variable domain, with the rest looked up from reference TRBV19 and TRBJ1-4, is DGGITQSPKYLFRKEGQNVTLSCEQNLNHDAMYWYRQDPGQGLRLIYYSQIVNDFQKGDIAEGYSVSREKKESFPLTVTSAQKNPTAFYLCASSSDLQGKLFFGSGTQLSVL.

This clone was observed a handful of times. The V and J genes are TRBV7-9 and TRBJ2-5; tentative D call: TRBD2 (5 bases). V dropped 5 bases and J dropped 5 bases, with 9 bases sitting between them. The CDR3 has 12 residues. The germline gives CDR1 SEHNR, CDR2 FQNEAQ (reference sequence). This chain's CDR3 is CASSIRGETQYF. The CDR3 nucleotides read TGTGCCAGCAGCATCAGAGGGGAGACCCAGTACTTC.

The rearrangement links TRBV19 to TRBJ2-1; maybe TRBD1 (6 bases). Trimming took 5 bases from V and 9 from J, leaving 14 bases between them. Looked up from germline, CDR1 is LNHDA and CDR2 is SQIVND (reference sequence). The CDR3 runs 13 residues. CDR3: CASSVTQGTEQFF. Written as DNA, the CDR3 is TGTGCCAGTAGTGTAACACAGGGTACTGAGCAGTTCTTC. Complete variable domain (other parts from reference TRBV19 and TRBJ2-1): DGGITQSPKYLFRKEGQNVTLSCEQNLNHDAMYWYRQDPGQGLRLIYYSQIVNDFQKGDIAEGYSVSREKKESFPLTVTSAQKNPTAFYLCASSVTQGTEQFFGPGTRLTVL.

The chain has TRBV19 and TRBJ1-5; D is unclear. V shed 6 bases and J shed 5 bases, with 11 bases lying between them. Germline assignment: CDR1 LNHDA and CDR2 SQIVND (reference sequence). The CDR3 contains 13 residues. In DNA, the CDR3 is TGTGCCAGTAGCTTCGGGAACTATCAGCCCCAGCATTTT. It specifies CASSFGNYQPQHF.

The CDR3 sequence: CASTPRETQYF. CDR3 coding DNA: TGTGCCAGCACCCCCCGAGAGACCCAGTACTTC. The chain joins TRBV2 to TRBJ2-5; D gene uncertain. The V gene's germline CDR1 is SNHLY and CDR2 FYNNEI. CDR3 length: 11 amino acids. Trimming took off 7 bases at V and 4 bases at J, with 7 bases between the two ends.

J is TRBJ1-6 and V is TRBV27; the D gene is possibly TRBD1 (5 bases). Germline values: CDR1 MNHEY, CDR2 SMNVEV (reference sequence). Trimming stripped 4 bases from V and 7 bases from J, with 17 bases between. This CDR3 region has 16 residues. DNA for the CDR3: TGTGCCAGCAGTTCCCTGGGGGGAAAAGGGAATTCACCCCTCCACTTT. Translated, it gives CASSSLGGKGNSPLHF.

The CDR3 DNA reads as TGTGCCAGCAGTATCGCAGGGGCTGAAAAACTGTTTTTT. This gives the protein CASSIAGAEKLFF. The gene calls are TRBV6-1 and TRBJ1-4; D is possibly TRBD1 (6 bases). Germline CDR1 is MNHNS and CDR2 is SASEGT. CDR3 length: 13 residues. V dropped 5 bases and J dropped 7 bases, with 11 bases sitting between them.

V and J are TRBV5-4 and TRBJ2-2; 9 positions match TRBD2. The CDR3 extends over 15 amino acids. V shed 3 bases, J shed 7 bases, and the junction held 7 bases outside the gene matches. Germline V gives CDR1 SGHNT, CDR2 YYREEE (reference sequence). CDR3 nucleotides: TGTGCCAGCAGCTCTGCGGGGGGGCCGGACGGGGAGCTGTTTTTT. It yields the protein CASSSAGGPDGELFF.

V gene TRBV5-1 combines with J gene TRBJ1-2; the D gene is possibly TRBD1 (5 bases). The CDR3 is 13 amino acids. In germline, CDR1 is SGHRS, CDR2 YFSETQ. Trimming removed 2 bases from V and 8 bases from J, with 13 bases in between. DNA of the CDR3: TGCGCCAGCAGCTTCGACAGTGTTTTGGGCTACACCTTC. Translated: CASSFDSVLGYTF.

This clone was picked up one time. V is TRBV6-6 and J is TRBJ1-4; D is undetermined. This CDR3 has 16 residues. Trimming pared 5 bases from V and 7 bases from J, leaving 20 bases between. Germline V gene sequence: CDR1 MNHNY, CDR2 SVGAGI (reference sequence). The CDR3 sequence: CASSTHGSPASEKLFF. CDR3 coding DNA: TGTGCCAGCAGTACCCACGGGTCACCAGCGAGTGAAAAACTGTTTTTT.